This T cell receptor beta chain was documented in a study of T cells after posttransplantation cyclophosphamide. General study results and limits: Recipient CMV seropositivity and CMV reactivation strongly tracked TRB clonality.

Method: immunoSEQ multiplex PCR; TCRdb's copy keeps in-frame clones and lacks some. Altogether approximately 27,000 clones were found in the sample, and no singletons occur. This CDR3 has 14 residues. Trimming stripped 1 base from V and 0 bases from J, with 6 bases between. Germline assignment: CDR1 SEHNR and CDR2 FQNEAQ (reference sequence). This clone was recorded many times. Its antigen is not identified. The chain employs TRBV7-9 and TRBJ1-1; D not resolved. Sequenced: PBMCs. This TCR derives from a man aged 50 or older in good health, CMV-negative, and a related stem cell transplant donor. CDR3 bases: TGTGCCAGCAGCTTAGAGGCGGTGAACACTGAAGCTTTCTTT. Its protein is CASSLEAVNTEAFF.